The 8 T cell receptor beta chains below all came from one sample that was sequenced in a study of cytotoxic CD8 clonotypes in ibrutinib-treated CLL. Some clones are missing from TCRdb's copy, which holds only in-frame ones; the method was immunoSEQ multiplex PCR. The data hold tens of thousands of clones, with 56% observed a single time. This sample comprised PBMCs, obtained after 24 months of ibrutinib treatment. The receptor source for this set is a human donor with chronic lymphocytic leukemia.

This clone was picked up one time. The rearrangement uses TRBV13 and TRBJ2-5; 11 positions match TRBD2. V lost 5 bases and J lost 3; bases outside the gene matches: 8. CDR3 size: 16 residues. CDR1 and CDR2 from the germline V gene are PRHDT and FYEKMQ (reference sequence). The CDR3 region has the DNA TGTGCCAGCAGCCGGTTAGCGGGGGGGCCCGAAGAGACCCAGTACTTC. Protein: CASSRLAGGPEETQYF.

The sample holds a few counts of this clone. CDR3: CASSPGYEQYF. The CDR3 nucleotides read TGTGCCAGCAGCCCCGGCTACGAGCAGTACTTC. This chain joins TRBV11-2 and TRBJ2-7; D remains unclear. This CDR3 is 11 amino acids long. The V gene lost 5 bases and the J gene lost 3 bases, with 5 bases spanning the gap. The germline gives CDR1 SGHAT, CDR2 FQNNGV.

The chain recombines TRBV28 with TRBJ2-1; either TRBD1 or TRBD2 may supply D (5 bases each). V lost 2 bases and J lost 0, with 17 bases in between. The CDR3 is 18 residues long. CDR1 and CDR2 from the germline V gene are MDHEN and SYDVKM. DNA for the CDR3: TGTGCCAGCAGTTTAGGGGCCGGGGCGAAGAGCTCCTACAATGAGCAGTTCTTC. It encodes CASSLGAGAKSSYNEQFF. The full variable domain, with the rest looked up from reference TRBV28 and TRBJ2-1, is DVKVTQSSRYLVKRTGEKVFLECVQDMDHENMFWYRQDPGLGLRLIYFSYDVKMKEKGDIPEGYSVSREKKERFSLILESASTNQTSMYLCASSLGAGAKSSYNEQFFGPGTRLTVL.

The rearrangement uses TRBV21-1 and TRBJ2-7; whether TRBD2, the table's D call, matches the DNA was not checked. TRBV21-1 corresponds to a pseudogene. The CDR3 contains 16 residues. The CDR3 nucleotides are TGTGCCAGCAGCAAAAGTGTCCCGGGATCAAGCTACGAGCAGTACGTC. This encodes CASSKSVPGSSYEQYV.

The CDR3 region has the DNA TGTGCCAGCAGCTTAGATGCGGGGGCTCCCTACGAGCAGTACTTC. It is translated as CASSLDAGAPYEQYF. This chain links TRBV7-2 with TRBJ2-7, with D possibly matching TRBD2 (7 bases). The CDR3 covers 15 residues. CDR1 is SGHTA, CDR2 FQGNSA, per germline. Trimming shortened V by 1 base and J by 2 bases, and 12 bases separated the two germline ends.

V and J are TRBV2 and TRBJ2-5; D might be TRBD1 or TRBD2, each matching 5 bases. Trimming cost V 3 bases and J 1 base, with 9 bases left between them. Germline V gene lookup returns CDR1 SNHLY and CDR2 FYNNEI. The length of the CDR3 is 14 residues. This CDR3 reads CASSDRDGQETQYF. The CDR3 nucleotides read TGTGCCAGCAGTGATCGGGACGGCCAAGAGACCCAGTACTTC.

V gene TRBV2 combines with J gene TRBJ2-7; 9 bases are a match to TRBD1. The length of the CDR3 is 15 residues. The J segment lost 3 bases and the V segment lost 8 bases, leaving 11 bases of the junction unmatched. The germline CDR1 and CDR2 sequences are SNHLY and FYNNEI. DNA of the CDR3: TGTGCCAGCCTCATTACCGGGACAGGGCTCTACGAGCAGTACTTC. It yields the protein CASLITGTGLYEQYF. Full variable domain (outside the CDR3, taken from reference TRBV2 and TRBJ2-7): EPEVTQTPSHQVTQMGQEVILRCVPISNHLYFYWYRQILGQKVEFLVSFYNNEISEKSEIFDDQFSVERPDGSNFTLKIRSTKLEDSAMYFCASLITGTGLYEQYFGPGTRLTVT.

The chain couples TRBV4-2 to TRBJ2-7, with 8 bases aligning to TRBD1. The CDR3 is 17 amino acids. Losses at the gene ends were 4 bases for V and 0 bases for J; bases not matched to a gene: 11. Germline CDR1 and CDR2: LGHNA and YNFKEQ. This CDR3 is CASSRQERTGLSYEQYF. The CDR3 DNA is TGTGCCAGCAGCCGACAGGAGAGGACAGGGCTCTCCTACGAGCAGTACTTC.